This is a list of T cell receptor beta chains from one sample in a study of identical twins. TCRdb called the 5' RACE reads again in MiXCR, with one record for every CDR3 protein. The profile shows around 570,000 distinct CDR3 sequences, roughly 9.9% of them singletons. This same sample was also part of a study on yellow fever vaccine responses in identical twins.

Sequences were obtained from PBMCs. The receptors come from a woman between 18 and 29 years old in good health. Each CDR3 is given with its conserved first and last residue. Each record gives: J gene, D gene, V gene, clone size, CDR3 protein, CDR3 DNA. The D gene is left open where the match is weak. Expanded clones get a size class; other rows say once, few or many, or leave the size out.

>TRBJ2-2|-|TRBV11-2|many
CASSLTRELFF
TGTGCCAGCAGCCTCACCCGGGAGCTGTTTTTT
>TRBJ1-3|-|TRBV9|many
CASSVGGGSGNTIYF
TGTGCCAGCAGCGTAGGGGGGGGCTCTGGAAACACCATATATTTT
>TRBJ2-3|-|TRBV2|few
CASSEWGTSTDTQYF
TGTGCCAGCAGTGAATGGGGGACCAGCACAGATACGCAGTATTTT
>TRBJ1-5|-|TRBV12-3/TRBV12-4|few
CASTRGDQPQHF
TGTGCCAGCACCCGGGGGGATCAGCCCCAGCATTTT
>TRBJ2-7|-|TRBV18|-
CASSKTGTRYEQYF
TGTGCCAGCTCGAAAACCGGGACAAGATACGAGCAGTACTTC
>TRBJ1-4|-|TRBV7-9|many
CASSLGLTNEKLFF
TGTGCCAGCAGCTTAGGGTTAACTAATGAAAAACTGTTTTTT
>TRBJ2-1|TRBD1|TRBV5-1|-
CASTTLPGGYNEQFF
TGCGCCAGCACAACCCTGCCAGGGGGCTACAATGAGCAGTTCTTC
>TRBJ2-2|-|TRBV10-1|-
CASSAGGALNTGELFF
TGCGCCAGCAGTGCTGGAGGGGCCCTAAACACCGGGGAGCTGTTTTTT
>TRBJ2-7|-|TRBV15|many
CATSRDRSLNVGEQYF
TGTGCCACCAGCAGAGATAGGAGTCTCAATGTCGGCGAGCAGTACTTC
>TRBJ2-7|-|TRBV30|-
CAWSVKVSYEQYF
TGTGCCTGGAGTGTAAAGGTTTCCTACGAGCAGTACTTC
>TRBJ2-1|TRBD2|TRBV6-1|few
CASTDGLAGASWYNEQFF
TGTGCCAGCACCGACGGGCTAGCGGGAGCGTCTTGGTACAATGAGCAGTTCTTC
>TRBJ2-5|-|TRBV6-5|-
CASSYPLAQETQYF
TGTGCCAGCAGTTATCCACTTGCGCAAGAGACCCAGTACTTC
>TRBJ2-1|-|TRBV4-2|few
CASSQYRRGDNEQFF
TGTGCCAGCAGCCAATATCGGCGGGGAGACAATGAGCAGTTCTTC
>TRBJ1-6|-|TRBV20-1|few
CSASPGGGSYNSPLHF
TGCAGTGCTAGCCCCGGGGGAGGCTCCTATAATTCACCCCTCCACTTT
>TRBJ2-7|-|TRBV28|many
CASSIVGYDDEQYF
TGTGCCAGCAGTATAGTAGGGTACGACGACGAGCAGTACTTC
>TRBJ2-5|TRBD2|TRBV7-9|-
CASRTGTSLTETQYF
TGTGCCAGCAGGACAGGGACTAGCCTTACCGAGACCCAGTACTTC